Listed here are 23 T cell receptor beta chains from one sample, sequenced in a study of blood T cells in healthy people across ages (dated by TCRdb to about 2015). The library was built by means of 5' RACE. The reads were generated on an Illumina HiSeq 2500. A second PCR of roughly 7 to 11 cycles was performed with a sample-barcoded 5' primer and a J-beta primer mix. TCRdb passed the public sequencing reads through fastp at Q25 and MiXCR, retaining productive beta sequences. Each record represents a unique CDR3 protein, reported with the most common genes and DNA among its rows. The sample table contains around 790,000 distinct CDR3 sequences; only one count was recorded for more than 40% of them. Clones ranked in the top ten supply approximately 20% of the sample. Sequenced material: blood. Receptor source: a man aged 55-75 years in good health.

This chain connects TRBV20-1 to TRBJ2-1; 10 bases align to TRBD2. J was trimmed by 4 bases and V by 6 bases; bases with no gene match: 12. This CDR3 is 16 amino acids long. Germline CDR1 is DFQATT and CDR2 is SNEGSKA (reference sequence). The CDR3 loop is CSAPSERGGSYNEQFF. CDR3 in DNA: TGCAGTGCCCCCTCGGAGCGGGGGGGCTCGTACAATGAGCAGTTCTTC.

This clonotype was picked up a small number of times. Here the CDR3 reads CASSLGDLKTQYF. The CDR3 DNA follows: TGTGCCAGCAGTCTGGGGGACTTAAAGACCCAGTACTTC. V usage is TRBV28 and J usage is TRBJ2-5, with D possibly matching TRBD2 (6 bases). Deletions cut 5 bases from V and 6 bases from J, with 13 bases between. The CDR3 has 13 amino acids. Germline values: CDR1 MDHEN, CDR2 SYDVKM.

This rearrangement joins TRBV30 to TRBJ2-5; no clear D. Trimming took 1 base from V and 5 from J, leaving 20 bases between them. The germline V gene has CDR1 GTSNPN and CDR2 SVGIG (reference sequence). CDR3 length equals 16 residues. The CDR3 DNA is TGTGCCTGGAGTGCGCCCGGGCCAGCTATGTGGGAGACCCAGTACTTC. This codes for CAWSAPGPAMWETQYF.

DNA of the CDR3: TGCGCCAGCAGCATGTACAGGGGGGGCACTGAAGCTTTCTTT. Translated, it gives CASSMYRGGTEAFF. V is TRBV5-1 and J is TRBJ1-1; 8 bases are a match to TRBD1. Germline CDR1 is SGHRS and CDR2 is YFSETQ. CDR3 length equals 14 residues. V trimming: 4 bases; J trimming: 4 bases; junction bases outside the gene matches: 6.

The chain uses TRBV10-3 and TRBJ2-7; D not resolved. Germline V gene lookup returns CDR1 ENHRY and CDR2 SYGVKD. The CDR3 extends over 13 amino acids. The V gene lost 3 bases and the J gene lost 5 bases, with 11 bases spanning the gap. In nucleotides, the CDR3 is TGTGCCATCAGTGACCCCAGGCCCCACGAGCAGTACTTC. Amino acids: CAISDPRPHEQYF.

The chain's CDR3 is CASSLVQGGHNEQFF. The CDR3 DNA sequence: TGTGCCAGCAGCTTAGTGCAGGGTGGTCACAATGAGCAGTTCTTC. V usage is TRBV11-3 and J usage is TRBJ2-1; maybe TRBD1 (5 bases). CDR1 and CDR2 (germline): SGHNT, YENEEA. The CDR3 has 15 amino acids. V lost 1 base, J lost 5 bases, and 12 bases lay in between.

This chain uses TRBV15 with TRBJ1-1; D not certain. The CDR3 has 11 residues. Germline lookup yields CDR1 LNHNV and CDR2 YYDKDF (reference sequence). The V end lost 8 bases, the J end lost 7 bases, and 11 bases lay between the germline ends. CDR3 in amino acids: CATERGREAFF. CDR3 nucleotides: TGTGCCACCGAGCGCGGGCGTGAAGCTTTCTTT.

This clonotype came up a few times. The rearrangement uses TRBV7-9 and TRBJ2-7; D gene ambiguous. Looked up from germline, CDR1 is SEHNR and CDR2 is FQNEAQ (reference sequence). CDR3 length equals 13 residues. Trimming stripped 5 bases from V and 0 bases from J, with 8 bases between. CDR3 sequence: CASSHRGSYEQYF. CDR3 DNA: TGTGCCAGCAGCCACCGAGGCTCCTACGAGCAGTACTTC.

V is TRBV6-1 and J is TRBJ2-4; the D gene could be TRBD1 or TRBD2 (5 bases each). The CDR3 is 16 residues long. V gave up 4 bases and J gave up 2 bases, with 15 bases separating them. Germline-derived CDR1 and CDR2 are MNHNS and SASEGT. The CDR3 region is CASSAPRGTTKNIQYF. The CDR3 DNA sequence: TGTGCCAGCAGTGCGCCCCGTGGGACGACCAAAAACATTCAGTACTTC.

This clonotype was detected a few times. V is TRBV24-1 and J is TRBJ2-3; 13 bases are shared with TRBD2. The CDR3 length is 17 residues. CDR1 is KGHDR and CDR2 is SFDVKD in the germline V gene. Trimming cost V 4 bases and J 2 bases; bases outside gene matches: 5. In DNA, the CDR3 is TGTGCCACCAGTGACCCTACTAGCGGGGGGGCCACAGATACGCAGTATTTT. Protein product: CATSDPTSGGATDTQYF.

This chain connects TRBV7-6 to TRBJ2-7, with D uncertain. The CDR3 is made up of 14 amino acids. The germline V gene has CDR1 SGHVS and CDR2 FNYEAQ. V dropped 1 base and J dropped 2 bases, with 9 bases sitting between them. The CDR3 sequence: CASSLVAQTYEQYF. The CDR3 DNA follows: TGTGCCAGCAGCTTAGTAGCACAGACCTACGAGCAGTACTTC.

CDR3 DNA: TGTGCTAGTGGTTTGGTACAGGGATTGGACACTGAAGCTTTCTTT. As protein: CASGLVQGLDTEAFF. J is TRBJ1-1 and V is TRBV12-5, with a tentative D call TRBD1 (6 bases). Trimming stripped 0 bases from V and 3 bases from J, with 11 bases between. CDR1 is LGHNT and CDR2 is FRNRAP in the germline V gene. This CDR3 is built from 15 residues.

The genes are TRBV9 and TRBJ2-1; a weak D match, TRBD2 (7 bases). V was pared by 0 bases and J by 1 base, with 11 bases between. CDR1 is SGDLS, CDR2 YYNGEE, per germline. This CDR3 spans 16 amino acids. CDR3 protein: CASSVVRGGSYNEQFF. CDR3 nucleotide sequence: TGTGCCAGCAGCGTAGTAAGGGGGGGGTCCTACAATGAGCAGTTCTTC.

The genes are TRBV6-1 and TRBJ2-5; D is perhaps TRBD2 (5 bases). Germline CDR1 is MNHNS and CDR2 is SASEGT. V dropped 6 bases and J dropped 5 bases, with 10 bases sitting between them. The length of the CDR3 is 12 residues. CDR3 region: CASRVRAETQYF. Written as DNA, the CDR3 is TGTGCCAGCAGAGTGCGGGCGGAGACCCAGTACTTC.

The chain recombines TRBV20-1 with TRBJ2-7; D remains unclear. Germline CDR1 reads DFQATT; CDR2 reads SNEGSKA (reference sequence). The CDR3 covers 13 residues. The V gene lost 1 base and the J gene lost 0 bases, with 7 bases spanning the gap. The CDR3 sequence is CSARVAASYEQYF. As DNA, the CDR3 is TGCAGTGCTAGAGTGGCAGCCTCCTACGAGCAGTACTTC.

The gene calls are TRBV7-6 and TRBJ2-7; the D call may be TRBD1 or TRBD2 (5 bases each). The CDR3 length is 13 residues. Deletions cut 2 bases from V and 6 bases from J, with 11 bases between. The germline CDR1 and CDR2 sequences are SGHVS and FNYEAQ. CDR3 loop: CASSLYEGREQYF. DNA for the CDR3: TGTGCCAGCAGCTTATATGAGGGGCGCGAGCAGTACTTC.

V is TRBV7-3 and J is TRBJ2-5; perhaps TRBD1 as D (5 bases). Between the trimmed V and J ends, which lost 1 base and 7 bases, there was a span of 10 bases. The CDR3 runs 13 residues. The germline gives CDR1 SGHTA, CDR2 FQGTGA. CDR3 sequence: CASSLRGQGTQYF. The DNA for the CDR3 is TGTGCCAGCAGCTTAAGGGGCCAGGGGACCCAGTACTTC.

CDR3 protein: CASSRPGTPVTGELFF. The CDR3, as DNA: TGTGCCAGCAGCCGCCCGGGGACACCCGTCACCGGGGAGCTGTTTTTT. The chain couples TRBV28 to TRBJ2-2, with D perhaps TRBD1 (6 bases). The V gene lost 6 bases and the J gene lost 4 bases, with 18 bases spanning the gap. CDR1 is MDHEN, CDR2 SYDVKM, per germline. The CDR3 sequence is 16 residues long.

This clonotype has ten or more counts. The J gene is TRBJ1-5, the V gene TRBV29-1; D possibly corresponds to TRBD1 (6 bases). There are 13 residues in the CDR3. From germline, CDR1 is SQVTM and CDR2 ANQGSEA. The CDR3 DNA reads as TGCGCAACGGGGGGGCTAAGCAATCAGCCCCAGCATTTT. It translates to CATGGLSNQPQHF. The full variable domain, completed using reference TRBV29-1 and TRBJ1-5, is SAVISQKPSRDICQRGTSLTIQCQVDSQVTMMFWYRQQPGQSLTLIATANQGSEATYESGFVIDKFPISRPNLTFSTLTVSNMSPEDSSIYLCATGGLSNQPQHFGDGTRLSIL.

The chain joins TRBV5-1 to TRBJ2-3; no firm D call. Germline assignment: CDR1 SGHRS and CDR2 YFSETQ. The CDR3 is 13 amino acids. V was trimmed by 6 bases and J by 3 bases, leaving 11 bases between them. The CDR3 region is CASKRAATDTQYF. The CDR3 DNA follows: TGCGCCAGCAAACGGGCCGCTACAGATACGCAGTATTTT.

J is TRBJ1-1 and V is TRBV20-1; a possible D gene is TRBD1 (5 bases). The germline V gene has CDR1 DFQATT and CDR2 SNEGSKA (reference sequence). This CDR3 region has 13 residues. The V end was cut by 0 bases, the J end by 7 bases, with 12 bases between. The CDR3 DNA follows: TGCAGTGCTAGAGATGGCCCAAGGGGTGAAGCTTTCTTT. Amino acids: CSARDGPRGEAFF.

The rearrangement links TRBV3-1 to TRBJ2-7; 7 bases match TRBD1. The V and J ends lost 6 bases and 5 bases, in that order; junction bases with no gene match: 10. The CDR3 spans 14 residues. CDR1 and CDR2 (germline): LGHDT, YNNKEL (reference sequence). The CDR3 reads CASSRDRTSDEQYF. The CDR3 DNA is TGTGCCAGCAGTCGGGACAGAACCTCTGACGAGCAGTACTTC.

V is TRBV12-3 or TRBV12-4 and J is TRBJ2-4; TRBD2 aligns across 15 bases. The V segment lost 5 bases and the J segment 9 bases; nucleotides outside the gene matches: 8. The CDR3 has 16 amino acids. CDR3 DNA sequence: TGTGCCAGCAGTACGGGACTAGCGGGGGGTACGGGCATTCAGTACTTC. Translation: CASSTGLAGGTGIQYF.